Below are 20 T cell receptor beta chains sequenced from a single sample in a study of blood T cell repertoires in COVID-19. Assay: immunoSEQ multiplex PCR; the TCRdb copy retains only in-frame clones and omits some. This sample yields around 140,000 clones, of which 75% to 90% are seen a single time; over 2% belongs to the top ten. Source material: peripheral blood. These receptors were taken from a man aged 45-65 years with active COVID-19.

This chain links TRBV7-9 with TRBJ1-6; 7 bases map to TRBD1. V shed 5 bases and J 7 bases; nucleotides not matched to a gene: 8. The CDR3 consists of 15 residues. The germline V gene has CDR1 SEHNR and CDR2 FQNEAQ (reference sequence). Here the CDR3 reads CASSLPGTDNSPLHF. CDR3 coding DNA: TGTGCCAGCAGCCTTCCCGGGACAGACAATTCACCCCTCCACTTT.

The chain carries TRBV2 and TRBJ2-5, with D tentatively TRBD2 (6 bases). V lost 4 bases, J lost 4 bases, and 10 bases lay in between. The CDR3 has 13 residues. The germline CDR1 and CDR2 sequences are SNHLY and FYNNEI. CDR3 loop: CASSVAGLETQYF. The CDR3 DNA reads TGTGCCAGCAGTGTTGCGGGGTTAGAGACCCAGTACTTC.

The gene calls are TRBV27 and TRBJ1-1; TRBD1 is a possible D gene (6 bases). The germline gives CDR1 MNHEY, CDR2 SMNVEV (reference sequence). The CDR3 contains 15 residues. Deletions cut 6 bases from V and 0 bases from J, with 14 bases between. CDR3 sequence (DNA): TGTGCCAGCAGAGAGACGGGACAACTGAACACTGAAGCTTTCTTT. Residues: CASRETGQLNTEAFF.

The rearrangement joins TRBV4-1 to TRBJ2-7; D is possibly TRBD2 (6 bases). CDR3 length: 15 amino acids. Per the germline V gene, CDR1 is MGHRA and CDR2 is YSYEKL. V lost 5 bases and J lost 2, with 16 bases in between. The CDR3 loop reads CASSAGRKDPYEQYF. In DNA form, the CDR3 reads TGCGCCAGCAGCGCGGGAAGGAAAGACCCCTACGAGCAGTACTTC.

The chain is built from TRBV30 and TRBJ2-4; 9 positions agree with TRBD2. V dropped 4 bases and J dropped 6; count of bases not matched to a gene: 4. Per the germline V gene, CDR1 is GTSNPN and CDR2 is SVGIG (reference sequence). The CDR3 runs 13 residues. CDR3 residues: CAWTGGGANIQYF. CDR3 nucleotide sequence: TGTGCCTGGACTGGCGGGGGGGCAAACATTCAGTACTTC.

The chain has TRBV7-2 and TRBJ2-1; D is ambiguous. Germline V gene data show CDR1 as SGHTA and CDR2 as FQGNSA. V dropped 5 bases and J dropped 8 bases, with 10 bases sitting between them. The CDR3 consists of 12 residues. CDR3 nucleotide sequence: TGTGCCAGCAGCCCAAACACCTATGAGCAGTTCTTC. The encoded protein is CASSPNTYEQFF.

The genes are TRBV9 and TRBJ1-2; D is unclear. The CDR3 runs to 14 residues. Trimming took off 0 bases at V and 8 bases at J, with 14 bases between the two ends. Germline-derived CDR1 and CDR2 are SGDLS and YYNGEE. The CDR3 sequence: CASSVVSGFDGYTF. In nucleotides, the CDR3 is TGTGCCAGCAGCGTAGTGTCCGGGTTCGACGGCTACACCTTC.

This chain joins TRBV4-3 and TRBJ1-2, with D perhaps matching TRBD1 (5 bases). The V end was cut by 1 base, the J end by 2 bases, with 14 bases between. There are 16 residues in the CDR3. Germline loops: CDR1 LGHNA, CDR2 YSLEER. The CDR3 sequence is CASSQGIQEPNYGYTF. CDR3 DNA sequence: TGCGCCAGCAGCCAAGGGATACAGGAACCAAACTATGGCTACACCTTC.

V usage is TRBV11-3 and J usage is TRBJ2-4, with a possible D match to TRBD2 (6 bases). Germline loops: CDR1 SGHNT, CDR2 YENEEA. This CDR3 is built from 12 residues. Between the trimmed V and J ends, which lost 5 bases and 7 bases, there was a span of 9 bases. CDR3 nucleotides: TGTGCCAGCAGCGCTGGGGGGAACATTCAGTACTTC. Translated: CASSAGGNIQYF.

The chain recombines TRBV9 with TRBJ1-2; TRBD1 matches at 9 bases. CDR1 is SGDLS and CDR2 is YYNGEE in the germline V gene. The CDR3 is 14 amino acids. With 4 bases clipped from V and 6 bases from J, the junction kept 7 bases outside the gene matches. The CDR3: CASSRQGGLDGYTF. Here the CDR3 DNA reads TGTGCCAGCAGCCGACAGGGGGGACTGGATGGCTACACCTTC.

This CDR3 is CSARTVYGYTF. The CDR3 DNA is TGCAGTGCTAGGACAGTCTATGGCTACACCTTC. This chain uses TRBV20-1 with TRBJ1-2, with D possibly being TRBD1 (5 bases). The CDR3 runs to 11 residues. V was shortened by 3 bases and J by 4 bases, with 6 bases between the two germline ends. The germline V gene encodes CDR1 DFQATT and CDR2 SNEGSKA (reference sequence).

The chain joins TRBV28 to TRBJ2-7; D is perhaps TRBD2 (5 bases). Trimming left V 5 bases short and J 1 base short, with 12 bases between. From germline, CDR1 is MDHEN and CDR2 SYDVKM. The CDR3 has 14 residues. This CDR3 is CASSARERSYEQYF. CDR3 DNA: TGTGCCAGCAGTGCAAGGGAGAGGTCCTACGAGCAGTACTTC.

This clone was observed a handful of times. The gene calls are TRBV4-1 and TRBJ2-1, with a possible D match to TRBD1 (6 bases). The ends were cut back, 3 bases at V and 1 base at J, with 10 bases in the middle. Germline assignment: CDR1 MGHRA and CDR2 YSYEKL. The CDR3 is 15 amino acids. CDR3 sequence reads: CASSQGAVSYNEQFF. Written as DNA, the CDR3 is TGCGCCAGCAGCCAGGGGGCGGTGTCCTACAATGAGCAGTTCTTC.

The rearrangement uses TRBV5-6 and TRBJ1-1, with D possibly TRBD1 on 5 matching bases. The CDR3 runs to 15 residues. Germline V gives CDR1 SGHDT, CDR2 YYEEEE. V was trimmed by 0 bases and J by 4 bases, leaving 13 bases between them. The CDR3 spells CASSLVGTRGTEAFF. DNA for the CDR3: TGTGCCAGCAGCTTGGTAGGGACTCGAGGCACTGAAGCTTTCTTT.

The chain couples TRBV7-2 to TRBJ2-1, with 9 bases fitting TRBD2. Germline V gene data show CDR1 as SGHTA and CDR2 as FQGNSA. This CDR3 has 14 residues. V lost 2 bases to trimming and J lost 7 bases; unmatched junction nucleotides: 3. The CDR3 bases are TGTGCCAGCAGCTTACGCGGGGGGGGGAATGAGCAGTTCTTC. Translated, it gives CASSLRGGGNEQFF.

The rearrangement uses TRBV15 and TRBJ2-3, with a possible D match to TRBD2 (6 bases). Deletions cut 1 base from V and 6 bases from J, with 11 bases between. Per the germline V gene, CDR1 is LNHNV and CDR2 is YYDKDF (reference sequence). The CDR3 has 14 amino acids. In DNA, the CDR3 is TGTGCCACCAGCAGAGGGGGGGATTTCGATACGCAGTATTTT. This gives the protein CATSRGGDFDTQYF.

This clone appeared a few times. The chain uses TRBV7-8 and TRBJ1-6, with D perhaps matching TRBD1 (6 bases). V was clipped by 8 bases and J by 8 bases, with 22 bases between them. Germline V gene lookup returns CDR1 SGHVS and CDR2 FQNEAQ. This CDR3 has 16 amino acids. The CDR3 sequence: CASGEFEDRLDSPLHF. In DNA form, the CDR3 reads TGTGCCAGCGGGGAATTCGAGGACAGACTTGATTCACCCCTCCACTTT. The complete variable domain, with remaining parts taken from reference TRBV7-8 and TRBJ1-6, reads GAGVSQSPRYKVAKRGQDVALRCDPISGHVSLFWYQQALGQGPEFLTYFQNEAQLDKSGLPSDRFFAERPEGSVSTLKIQRTQQEDSAVYLCASGEFEDRLDSPLHFGNGTRLTVT.

A word on this clone: The junction departs from the called germline gene at one end, perhaps through a read error. V usage is TRBV6-2 or TRBV6-3 and J usage is TRBJ2-1; D is perhaps TRBD1 (6 bases). The CDR3 extends over 19 amino acids. Germline CDR1 MNHEY, CDR2 SVGEGT. DNA for the CDR3: TGTGCCAGCAGTTTCCCCATAGTGCAGCGGACCTTTTCTTCGGGTTACAGGGTCTTC. Translating gives CASSFPIVQRTFSSGYRVF.

This chain uses TRBV6-5 with TRBJ1-6; TRBD1 agrees at 7 bases. The V gene end was trimmed by 5 bases and the J gene end by 7 bases; junction bases not matched to a gene: 5. This CDR3 region has 14 residues. CDR1 MNHEY and CDR2 SVGAGI come from the germline V gene. As DNA, the CDR3 is TGTGCCAGCAGTCGACCGGGACAGAATTCACCCCTCCACTTT. Protein product: CASSRPGQNSPLHF.

This sequence joins TRBV6-1 and TRBJ2-6, with 7 bases aligning to TRBD1. This CDR3 is 18 amino acids long. The V gene end was trimmed by 0 bases and the J gene end by 0 bases; junction bases not matched to a gene: 5. Germline V gives CDR1 MNHNS, CDR2 SASEGT. This CDR3 is CASSEAGQTLSGANVLTF. CDR3 DNA: TGTGCCAGCAGTGAAGCGGGACAGACGCTCTCTGGGGCCAACGTCCTGACTTTC.